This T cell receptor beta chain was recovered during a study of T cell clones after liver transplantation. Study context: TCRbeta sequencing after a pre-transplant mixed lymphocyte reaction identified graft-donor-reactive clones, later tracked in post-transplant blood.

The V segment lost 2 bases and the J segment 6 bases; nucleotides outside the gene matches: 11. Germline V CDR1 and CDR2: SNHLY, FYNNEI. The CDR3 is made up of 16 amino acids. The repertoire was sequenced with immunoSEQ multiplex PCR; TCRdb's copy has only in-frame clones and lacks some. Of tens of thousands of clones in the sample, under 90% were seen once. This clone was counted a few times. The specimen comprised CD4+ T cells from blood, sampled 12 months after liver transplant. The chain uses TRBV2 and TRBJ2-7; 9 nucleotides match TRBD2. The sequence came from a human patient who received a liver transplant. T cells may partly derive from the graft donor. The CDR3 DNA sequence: TGTGCCAGCAGTGAACCCAGGGTAGCGGGAGAAACCGAGCAGTACTTC. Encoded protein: CASSEPRVAGETEQYF.